The sequence of this T cell receptor beta chain was determined in a study of shared clonotypes between healthy human individuals (dated by TCRdb to about 2020). Background for the entire study: Three men and a couple of women, aged 18 to 49 years, made up the cohort. For each donor, three plates each were used for CD4 naive and CD4 memory, two plates were used for CD8 naive, and one plate was used for CD8 memory. The study deeply sequenced blood TCR repertoires of several healthy adults to estimate repertoire size and the extent of clonotype sharing between individuals. Different laboratories and diverse techniques were used to prepare libraries and sequence TCR repertoires, to increase sequencing depth and limit assay-specific biases. Between about 0.9 and 9 billion PBMCs per donor were obtained by leukapheresis. Study-wide conclusions, independent of this receptor: The genetic and exposure-history diversity represented was limited by the small number of donors. Clonotypes shared by all four sorted-subset donors showed higher generation probabilities than non-shared clonotypes. Sampling was limited to blood, and TCR repertoires in tissue likely differ from TCR repertoires in blood. Larger estimated clonotype richness was generally found for naive subsets than for memory subsets. When several donors were compared, the shared fraction of clonotypes was around 5% for naive CD4, around 3.5% for naive CD8, roughly 2.5% for memory CD4, and around 0.4% for memory CD8. Rarefaction of sorted-subset datasets indicated incomplete sequencing despite the large sequencing depth. Based on pairwise subsampling, the degree of clonotype sharing among donors was expected to be affected by sequencing depth.

Donors were healthy HIV-negative adults with no recently reported acute infections or vaccinations. Only Caucasian adults living in Nashville, Tennessee, USA were represented among the donors. CD8 memory samples consisted of magnetically selected CD45RO+ cells combined with CCR7-negative CD45RA+ effector memory (TemRA) cells. Blood was collected by leukapheresis, and PBMCs were isolated by Ficoll-Histopaque density gradient centrifugation and then cryopreserved in liquid nitrogen vapor phase. Analytical flow cytometry was used to check the purity and quantity of each magnetically sorted T cell population. From each sorted fraction, genomic DNA was isolated and quantified by UV absorbance on a Nanodrop 2000c. Using the deep immunoSEQ assay, TCR CDR3 regions were amplified from genomic DNA by multiplex PCR. Extracted genomic DNA from each cell subset was spread evenly across all wells of several immunoSEQ 96-well plates, with each plate serving as a replicate. For sorted subsets, about 200 ng genomic DNA, equal to some 30,000 T cell genomes, was loaded into each replicate PCR. Purified libraries were quantified with a Qubit 3.0 fluorometer, sized on a Bioanalyzer 2100, and re-quantified with the KAPA Library Quantification kit. A separate single-read 150-cycle Illumina NextSeq 550 flow cell was used to sequence each immunoSEQ 96-well plate. The paper's data handling went like this. Because the immunoSEQ output held only junctional sequences and lacked quality scores, the filtering could not match the filtering applied to full-length reads. Sequences were annotated with PyIR, a Python wrapper for IgBLAST v1.9, using IMGT germline references to assign V/J genes and CDR3. Reads were filtered out if the reads had weak V/J assignments (E-value above 1e-6), no CDR3, stop codons, out-of-frame junctions, or ambiguous translated residues. A V3J clonotype was defined by an identical inferred V gene, J gene, and CDR3 amino acid sequence. Percentage overlap between repertoires was calculated by dividing the number of shared unique clonotypes by the size of the smaller repertoire. Richness of each repertoire was evaluated using RTK rarefaction, the Chao1 estimator, and Recon v2.1 estimates of unobserved clonotypes. For all TCRbeta clonotypes obtained by the gDNA method from a handful of donors, generation probabilities were computed with OLGA. TCRdb mirrors the immuneACCESS table, restricted to in-frame sequences. Some clones are absent from its copies; in checked studies, under half trace to an unresolved V gene, and the reason for the others is unknown. From that table come the V and J calls and clone size; the DNA was used to work out D and trimming. For this sample there are about 79,000 clones; 60% to 80% appear just once. Over 50% of the sample goes to the ten largest clones.

In the case of this clone: Its antigen remains unidentified. No per-base quality is available; no much larger clone lies one base away.

The CDR3 starts with the cysteine, ends with the phenylalanine, and has 12 residues. Of all the DNA, just the CDR3 is kept, 36 bases in frame from base 1. V and J lose 0 bases and 4 bases, and a span of 5 bases separates them. From the germline V gene (reference sequence), CDR1 is SGHNT and CDR2 is YYREEE. The sequencing sample was made of memory CD8+ T cells sorted from blood. The sample's cell subset or site label, decoded: CD45RO+ cells pooled with CCR7-negative TemRA cells. The V and J genes are TRBV5-4 and TRBJ2-7; the D gene is possibly TRBD1 or TRBD2, each agreeing over 5 bases. The sequence came from a young man in good health. The CDR3: CASSLGGYEQYF. The DNA sequence reads TGTGCCAGCAGCTTGGGGGGGTACGAGCAGTACTTC.